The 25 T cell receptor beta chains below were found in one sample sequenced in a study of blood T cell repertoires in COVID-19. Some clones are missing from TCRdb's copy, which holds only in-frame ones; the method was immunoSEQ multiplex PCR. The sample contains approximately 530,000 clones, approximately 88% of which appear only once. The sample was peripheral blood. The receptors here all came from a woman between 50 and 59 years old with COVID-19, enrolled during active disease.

The CDR3 DNA is TGCAGCGCTGAGGGGGGTGATAATGAAAAACTGTTTTTT. This translates into CSAEGGDNEKLFF. The gene calls are TRBV29-1 and TRBJ1-4; D is possibly TRBD1 (6 bases). This CDR3 has 13 amino acids. Germline V gives CDR1 SQVTM, CDR2 ANQGSEA. The ends were cut back, 7 bases at V and 4 bases at J, with 13 bases in the middle.

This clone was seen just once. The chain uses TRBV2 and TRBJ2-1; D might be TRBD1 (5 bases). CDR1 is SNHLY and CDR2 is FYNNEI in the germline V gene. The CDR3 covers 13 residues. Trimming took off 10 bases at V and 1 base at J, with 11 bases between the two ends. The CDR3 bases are TGTGCCACCGCCGCAGGGTCCTACAATGAGCAGTTCTTC. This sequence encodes CATAAGSYNEQFF.

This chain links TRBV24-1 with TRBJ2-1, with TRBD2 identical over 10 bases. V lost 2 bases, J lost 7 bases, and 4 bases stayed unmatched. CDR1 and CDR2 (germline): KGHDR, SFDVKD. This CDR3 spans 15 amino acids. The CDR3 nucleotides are TGTGCCACCAGTGATTGGGGTAGCGGGGGGAATGAGCAGTTCTTC. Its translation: CATSDWGSGGNEQFF.

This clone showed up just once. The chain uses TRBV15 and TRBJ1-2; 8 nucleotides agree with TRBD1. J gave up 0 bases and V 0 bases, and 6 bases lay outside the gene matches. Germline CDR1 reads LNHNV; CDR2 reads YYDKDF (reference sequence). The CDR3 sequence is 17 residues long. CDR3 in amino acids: CATSRDVTGASNYGYTF. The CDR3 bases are TGTGCCACCAGCAGAGATGTGACAGGGGCATCTAACTATGGCTACACCTTC. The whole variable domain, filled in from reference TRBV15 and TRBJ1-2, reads DAMVIQNPRYQVTQFGKPVTLSCSQTLNHNVMYWYQQKSSQAPKLLFHYYDKDFNNEADTPDNFQSRRPNTSFCFLDIRSPGLGDTAMYLCATSRDVTGASNYGYTFGSGTRLTVV.

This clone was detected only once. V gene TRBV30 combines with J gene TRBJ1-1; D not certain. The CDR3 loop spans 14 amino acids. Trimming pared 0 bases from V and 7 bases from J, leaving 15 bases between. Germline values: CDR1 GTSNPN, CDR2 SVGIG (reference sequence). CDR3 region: CAWSVGGNVYEAFF. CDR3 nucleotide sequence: TGTGCCTGGAGTGTAGGAGGGAACGTCTATGAAGCTTTCTTT. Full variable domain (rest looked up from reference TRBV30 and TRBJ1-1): SQTIHQWPATLVQPVGSPLSLECTVEGTSNPNLYWYRQAAGRGLQLLFYSVGIGQISSEVPQNLSASRPQDRQFILSSKKLLLSDSGFYLCAWSVGGNVYEAFFGQGTRLTVV.

The CDR3, as DNA: TGCGCCAGCAAGGTGGCAGGGGGCGGCACCGGGGAGCTGTTTTTT. It encodes CASKVAGGGTGELFF. The rearrangement uses TRBV5-1 and TRBJ2-2; 8 nucleotides match TRBD1. CDR1 SGHRS and CDR2 YFSETQ come from the germline V gene. The CDR3 has 15 amino acids. The V gene end was trimmed by 6 bases and the J gene end by 4 bases; junction bases not matched to a gene: 8.

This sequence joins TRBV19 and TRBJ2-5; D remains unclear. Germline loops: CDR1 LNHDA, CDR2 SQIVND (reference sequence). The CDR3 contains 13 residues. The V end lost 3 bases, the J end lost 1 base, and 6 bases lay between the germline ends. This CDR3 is CASSINSQETQYF. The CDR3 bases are TGTGCCAGTAGTATTAACAGCCAAGAGACCCAGTACTTC.

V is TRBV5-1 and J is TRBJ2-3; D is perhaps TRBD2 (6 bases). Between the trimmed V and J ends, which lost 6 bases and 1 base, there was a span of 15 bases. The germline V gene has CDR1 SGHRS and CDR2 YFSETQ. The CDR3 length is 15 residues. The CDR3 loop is CASTDWGDRTDTQYF. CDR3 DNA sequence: TGCGCCAGCACCGACTGGGGGGACCGCACAGATACGCAGTATTTT.

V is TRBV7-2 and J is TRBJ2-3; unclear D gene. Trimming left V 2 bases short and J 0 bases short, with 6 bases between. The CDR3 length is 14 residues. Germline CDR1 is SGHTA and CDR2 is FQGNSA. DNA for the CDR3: TGTGCCAGCAGCTTAAGCGTAAGCACAGATACGCAGTATTTT. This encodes CASSLSVSTDTQYF.

As DNA, the CDR3 is TGTGCCAGCAGAGCCGGGACCCGGGGGAGTGGCAGTGAGCAGTTCTTC. This codes for CASRAGTRGSGSEQFF. The chain uses TRBV5-4 and TRBJ2-1; tentative D call: TRBD2 (6 bases). The V and J ends lost 5 bases and 9 bases respectively, with 24 bases between them. Germline V CDR1 and CDR2: SGHNT, YYREEE (reference sequence). The CDR3 contains 16 residues.

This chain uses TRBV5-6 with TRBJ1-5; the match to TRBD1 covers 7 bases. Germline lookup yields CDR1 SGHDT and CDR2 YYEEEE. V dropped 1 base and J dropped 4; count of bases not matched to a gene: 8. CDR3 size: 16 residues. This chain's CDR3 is CASSLFSETGNQPQHF. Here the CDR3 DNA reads TGTGCCAGCAGCTTGTTTTCCGAGACAGGGAATCAGCCCCAGCATTTT.

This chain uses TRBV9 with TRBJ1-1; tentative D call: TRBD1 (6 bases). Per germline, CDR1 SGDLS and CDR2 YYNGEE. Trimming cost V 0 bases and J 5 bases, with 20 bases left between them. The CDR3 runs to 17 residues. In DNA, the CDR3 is TGTGCCAGCAGCGTAGGGGTATTAATGGGCAGGGGAACTGAAGCTTTCTTT. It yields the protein CASSVGVLMGRGTEAFF.

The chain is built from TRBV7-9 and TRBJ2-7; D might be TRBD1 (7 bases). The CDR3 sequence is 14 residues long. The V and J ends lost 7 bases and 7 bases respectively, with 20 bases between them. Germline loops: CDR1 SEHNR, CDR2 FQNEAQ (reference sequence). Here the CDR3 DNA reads TGTGCCAGCAAGGGTATGGAGGGGGCGGGTGAGCAGTACTTC. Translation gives CASKGMEGAGEQYF. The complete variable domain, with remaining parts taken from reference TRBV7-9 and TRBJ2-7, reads DTGVSQNPRHKITKRGQNVTFRCDPISEHNRLYWYRQTLGQGPEFLTYFQNEAQLEKSRLLSDRFSAERPKGSFSTLEIQRTEQGDSAMYLCASKGMEGAGEQYFGPGTRLTVT.

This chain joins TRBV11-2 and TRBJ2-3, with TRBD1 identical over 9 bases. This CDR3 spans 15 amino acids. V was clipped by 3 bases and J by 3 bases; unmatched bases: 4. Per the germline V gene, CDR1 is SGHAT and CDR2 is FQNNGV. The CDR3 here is CASSLDRGGTDTQYF. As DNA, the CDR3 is TGTGCCAGCAGCTTGGACAGGGGAGGGACAGATACGCAGTATTTT.

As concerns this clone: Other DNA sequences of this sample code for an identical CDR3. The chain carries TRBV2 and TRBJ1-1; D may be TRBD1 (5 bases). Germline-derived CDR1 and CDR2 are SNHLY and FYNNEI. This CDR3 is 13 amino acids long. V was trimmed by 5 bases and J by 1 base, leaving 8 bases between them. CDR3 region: CASSLGQNTEAFF. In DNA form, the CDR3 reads TGTGCCAGCAGTCTTGGACAGAACACTGAAGCTTTCTTT.

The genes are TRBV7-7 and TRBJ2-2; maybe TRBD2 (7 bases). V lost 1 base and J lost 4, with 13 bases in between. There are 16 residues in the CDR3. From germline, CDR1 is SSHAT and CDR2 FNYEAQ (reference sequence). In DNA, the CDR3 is TGTGCCAGCAGCTTAGACGGGGGGCCCAGCACCGGGGAGCTGTTTTTT. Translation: CASSLDGGPSTGELFF.

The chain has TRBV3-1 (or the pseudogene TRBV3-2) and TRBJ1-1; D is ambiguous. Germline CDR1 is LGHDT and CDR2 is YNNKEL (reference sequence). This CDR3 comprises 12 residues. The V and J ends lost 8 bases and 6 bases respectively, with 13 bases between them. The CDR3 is CASGSAVSEAFF. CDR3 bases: TGTGCCAGCGGGTCAGCGGTGTCTGAAGCTTTCTTT.

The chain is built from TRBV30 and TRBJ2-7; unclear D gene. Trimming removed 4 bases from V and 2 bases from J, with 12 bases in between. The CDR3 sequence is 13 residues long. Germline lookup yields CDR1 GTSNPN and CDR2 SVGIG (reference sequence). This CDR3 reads CAWTLGAPYEQYF. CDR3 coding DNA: TGTGCCTGGACCCTAGGAGCCCCCTACGAGCAGTACTTC. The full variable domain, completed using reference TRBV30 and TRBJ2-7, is SQTIHQWPATLVQPVGSPLSLECTVEGTSNPNLYWYRQAAGRGLQLLFYSVGIGQISSEVPQNLSASRPQDRQFILSSKKLLLSDSGFYLCAWTLGAPYEQYFGPGTRLTVT.

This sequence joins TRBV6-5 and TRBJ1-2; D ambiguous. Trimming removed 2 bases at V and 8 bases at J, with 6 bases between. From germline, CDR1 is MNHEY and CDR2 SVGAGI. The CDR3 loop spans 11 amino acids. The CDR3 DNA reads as TGTGCCAGCAGTTACGGGCAAGGCTACACCTTC. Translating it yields CASSYGQGYTF.

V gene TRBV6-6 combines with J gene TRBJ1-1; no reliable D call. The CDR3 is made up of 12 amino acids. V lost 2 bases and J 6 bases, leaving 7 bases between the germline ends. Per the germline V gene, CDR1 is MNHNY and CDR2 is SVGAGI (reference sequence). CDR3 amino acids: CASSYREPEAFF. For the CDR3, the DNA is TGTGCCAGCAGTTACAGGGAGCCTGAAGCTTTCTTT.

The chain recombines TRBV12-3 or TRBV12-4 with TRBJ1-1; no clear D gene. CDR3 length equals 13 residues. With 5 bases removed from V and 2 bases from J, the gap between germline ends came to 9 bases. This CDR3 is CASSLSFNTEAFF. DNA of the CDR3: TGTGCCAGCAGTCTATCCTTTAACACTGAAGCTTTCTTT.

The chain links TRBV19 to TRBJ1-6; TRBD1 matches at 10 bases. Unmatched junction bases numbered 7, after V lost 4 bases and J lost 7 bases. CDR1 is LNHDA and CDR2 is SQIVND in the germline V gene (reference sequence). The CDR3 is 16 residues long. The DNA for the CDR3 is TGTGCCAGTAGTACGGGACAGGGGCGGGGGAATTCACCCCTCCACTTT. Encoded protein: CASSTGQGRGNSPLHF.

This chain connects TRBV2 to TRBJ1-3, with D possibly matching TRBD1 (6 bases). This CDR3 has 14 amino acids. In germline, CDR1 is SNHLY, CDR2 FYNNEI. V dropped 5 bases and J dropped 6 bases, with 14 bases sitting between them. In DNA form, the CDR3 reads TGTGCCAGCAGTCAGGACAGCCTTCCAAACACCATATATTTT. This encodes CASSQDSLPNTIYF.

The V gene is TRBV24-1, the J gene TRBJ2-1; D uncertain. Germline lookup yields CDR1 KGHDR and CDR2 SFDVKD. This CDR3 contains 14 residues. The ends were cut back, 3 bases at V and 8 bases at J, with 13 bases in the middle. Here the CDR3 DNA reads TGTGCCACCAGTGATAAGAGCGCACGGTATGAGCAGTTCTTC. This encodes CATSDKSARYEQFF.

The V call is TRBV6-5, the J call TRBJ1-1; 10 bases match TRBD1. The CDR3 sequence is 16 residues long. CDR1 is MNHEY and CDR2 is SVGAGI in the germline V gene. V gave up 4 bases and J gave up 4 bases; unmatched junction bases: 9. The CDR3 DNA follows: TGTGCCAGCAGTTCCCCCTCACGGACAGGGGGCACTGAAGCTTTCTTT. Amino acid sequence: CASSSPSRTGGTEAFF.